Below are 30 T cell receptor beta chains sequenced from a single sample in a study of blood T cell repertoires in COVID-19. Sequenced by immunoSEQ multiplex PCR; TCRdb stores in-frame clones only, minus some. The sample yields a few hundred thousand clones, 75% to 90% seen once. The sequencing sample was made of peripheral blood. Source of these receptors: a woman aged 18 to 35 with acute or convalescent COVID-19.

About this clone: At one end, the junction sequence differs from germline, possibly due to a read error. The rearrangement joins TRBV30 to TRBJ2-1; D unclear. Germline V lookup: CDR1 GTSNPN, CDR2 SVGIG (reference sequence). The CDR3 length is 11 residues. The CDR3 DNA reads TGTGCCTGGAGTGGCCGAGATGAACAGTTCTTC. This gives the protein CAWSGRDEQFF.

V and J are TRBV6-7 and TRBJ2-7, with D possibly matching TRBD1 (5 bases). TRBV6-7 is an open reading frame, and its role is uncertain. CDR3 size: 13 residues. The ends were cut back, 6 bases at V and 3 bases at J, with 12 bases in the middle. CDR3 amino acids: CASSETDNYEQYF. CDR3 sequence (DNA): TGTGCCAGCAGCGAGACGGACAACTACGAGCAGTACTTC.

CDR3 in amino acids: CASSLTPPGQSSYNSPLHF. CDR3 in DNA: TGCGCCAGCAGCTTGACACCACCGGGACAGAGCTCCTATAATTCACCCCTCCACTTT. The rearrangement joins TRBV5-1 to TRBJ1-6; 7 bases align to TRBD1. V was clipped by 1 base and J by 0 bases; unmatched bases: 10. Germline CDR1 SGHRS, CDR2 YFSETQ. The CDR3 consists of 19 residues.

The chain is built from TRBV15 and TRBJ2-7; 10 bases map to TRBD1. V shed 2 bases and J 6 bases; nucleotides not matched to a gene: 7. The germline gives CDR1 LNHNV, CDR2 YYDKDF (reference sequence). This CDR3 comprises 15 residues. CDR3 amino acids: CATSRLGQGRSEQYF. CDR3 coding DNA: TGTGCCACCAGCAGATTGGGACAGGGGCGAAGCGAGCAGTACTTC. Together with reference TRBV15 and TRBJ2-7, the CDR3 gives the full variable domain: DAMVIQNPRYQVTQFGKPVTLSCSQTLNHNVMYWYQQKSSQAPKLLFHYYDKDFNNEADTPDNFQSRRPNTSFCFLDIRSPGLGDTAMYLCATSRLGQGRSEQYFGPGTRLTVT.

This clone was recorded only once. This CDR3 reads CASSLAGGLETQYF. CDR3 DNA sequence: TGCGCCAGCAGCTTGGCCGGGGGGTTGGAGACCCAGTACTTC. This chain links TRBV5-1 with TRBJ2-5, with 7 nucleotides matching TRBD2. Trimming removed 0 bases from V and 5 bases from J; junction bases left unmatched: 4. Germline V CDR1 and CDR2: SGHRS, YFSETQ. The CDR3 consists of 14 residues.

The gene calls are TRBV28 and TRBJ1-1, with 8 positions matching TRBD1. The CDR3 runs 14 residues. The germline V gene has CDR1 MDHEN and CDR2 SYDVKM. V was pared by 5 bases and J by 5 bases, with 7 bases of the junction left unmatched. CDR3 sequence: CASSADRGITEAFF. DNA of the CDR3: TGTGCCAGCAGTGCCGACAGGGGTATAACTGAAGCTTTCTTT.

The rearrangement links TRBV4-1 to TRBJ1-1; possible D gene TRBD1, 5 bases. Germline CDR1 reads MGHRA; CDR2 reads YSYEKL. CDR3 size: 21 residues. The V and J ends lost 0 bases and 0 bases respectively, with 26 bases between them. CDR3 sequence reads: CASSQERGGQGSGVMNTEAFF. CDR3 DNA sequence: TGCGCCAGCAGCCAAGAAAGGGGAGGCCAGGGTTCGGGAGTAATGAACACTGAAGCTTTCTTT.

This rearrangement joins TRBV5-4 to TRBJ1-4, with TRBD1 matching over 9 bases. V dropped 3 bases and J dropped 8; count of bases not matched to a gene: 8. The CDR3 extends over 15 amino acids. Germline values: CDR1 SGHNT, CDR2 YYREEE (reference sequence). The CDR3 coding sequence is TGTGCCAGCAGCTCATGGGGACAGGGAGTCGAAAAACTGTTTTTT. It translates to CASSSWGQGVEKLFF.

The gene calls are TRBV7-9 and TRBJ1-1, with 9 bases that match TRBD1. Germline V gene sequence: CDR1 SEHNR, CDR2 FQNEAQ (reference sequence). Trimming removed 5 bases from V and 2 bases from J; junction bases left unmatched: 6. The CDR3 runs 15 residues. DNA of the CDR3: TGTGCCAGCAGCGTAGTGGGACAGGGTAACACTGAAGCTTTCTTT. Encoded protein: CASSVVGQGNTEAFF.

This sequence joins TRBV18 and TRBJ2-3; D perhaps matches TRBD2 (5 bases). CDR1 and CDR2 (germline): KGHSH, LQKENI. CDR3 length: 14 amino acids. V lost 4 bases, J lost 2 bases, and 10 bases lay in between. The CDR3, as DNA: TGTGCCAGCTCACTGCAGCGGAACACAGATACGCAGTATTTT. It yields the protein CASSLQRNTDTQYF.

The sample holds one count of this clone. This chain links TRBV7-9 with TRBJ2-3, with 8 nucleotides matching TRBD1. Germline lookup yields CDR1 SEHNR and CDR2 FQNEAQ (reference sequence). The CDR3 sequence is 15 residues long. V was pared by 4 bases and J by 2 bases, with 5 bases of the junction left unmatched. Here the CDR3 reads CASSSGTGVTDTQYF. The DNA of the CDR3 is TGTGCCAGCAGCTCAGGGACAGGCGTCACAGATACGCAGTATTTT.

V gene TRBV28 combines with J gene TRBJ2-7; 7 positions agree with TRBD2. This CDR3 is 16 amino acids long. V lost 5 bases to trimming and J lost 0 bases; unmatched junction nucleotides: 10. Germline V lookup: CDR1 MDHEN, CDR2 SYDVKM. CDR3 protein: CASSPWTSPSSYEQYF. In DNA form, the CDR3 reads TGTGCCAGCAGTCCTTGGACTAGTCCGAGCTCCTACGAGCAGTACTTC.

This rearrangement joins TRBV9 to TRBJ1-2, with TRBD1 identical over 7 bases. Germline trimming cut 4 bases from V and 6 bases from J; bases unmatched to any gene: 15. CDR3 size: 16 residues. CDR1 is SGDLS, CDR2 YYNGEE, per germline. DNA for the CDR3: TGTGCCAGCAGCCTCCCGATTGAGGGGGCTGGCGATGGCTACACCTTC. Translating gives CASSLPIEGAGDGYTF.

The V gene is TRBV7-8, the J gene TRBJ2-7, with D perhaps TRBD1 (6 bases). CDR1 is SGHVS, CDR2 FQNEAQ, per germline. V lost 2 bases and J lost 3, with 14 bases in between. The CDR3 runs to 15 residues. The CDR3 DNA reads TGTGCCAGCAGCTTAAGGGCAGGGGCGATCTACGAGCAGTACTTC. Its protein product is CASSLRAGAIYEQYF.

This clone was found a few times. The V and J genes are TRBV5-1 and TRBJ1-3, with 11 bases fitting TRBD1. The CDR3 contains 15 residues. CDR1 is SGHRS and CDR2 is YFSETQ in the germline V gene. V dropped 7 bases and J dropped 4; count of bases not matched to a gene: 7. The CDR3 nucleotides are TGCGCCAGCGGGAGGACAGGGGGCAGCGGAAACACCATATATTTT. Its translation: CASGRTGGSGNTIYF.

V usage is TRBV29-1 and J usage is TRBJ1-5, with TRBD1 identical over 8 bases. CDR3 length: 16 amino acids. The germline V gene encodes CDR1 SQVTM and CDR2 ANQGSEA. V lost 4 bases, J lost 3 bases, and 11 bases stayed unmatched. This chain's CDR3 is CSVGEDWTGHNQPQHF. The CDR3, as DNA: TGCAGCGTTGGAGAGGACTGGACAGGGCACAATCAGCCCCAGCATTTT.

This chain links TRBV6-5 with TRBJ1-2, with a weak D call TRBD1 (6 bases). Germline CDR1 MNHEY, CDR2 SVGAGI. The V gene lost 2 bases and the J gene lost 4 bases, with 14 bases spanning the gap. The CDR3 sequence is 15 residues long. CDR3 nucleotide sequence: TGTGCCAGCAGTTACAGGGCAAAAGGGGGCTATGGCTACACCTTC. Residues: CASSYRAKGGYGYTF.

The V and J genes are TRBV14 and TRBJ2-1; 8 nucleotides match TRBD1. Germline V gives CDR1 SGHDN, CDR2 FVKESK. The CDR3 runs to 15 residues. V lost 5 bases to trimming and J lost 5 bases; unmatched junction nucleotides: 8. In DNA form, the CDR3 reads TGTGCCAGCAGCGGAGAAGGACAGGGTCACAATGAGCAGTTCTTC. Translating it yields CASSGEGQGHNEQFF.

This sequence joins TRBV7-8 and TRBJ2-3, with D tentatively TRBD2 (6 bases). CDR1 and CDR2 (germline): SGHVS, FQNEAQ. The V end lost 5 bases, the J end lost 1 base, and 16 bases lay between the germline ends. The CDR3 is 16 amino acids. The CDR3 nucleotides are TGTGCCAGCAGCCGTATTCTAGCGTGGGGCACAGATACGCAGTATTTT. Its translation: CASSRILAWGTDTQYF.

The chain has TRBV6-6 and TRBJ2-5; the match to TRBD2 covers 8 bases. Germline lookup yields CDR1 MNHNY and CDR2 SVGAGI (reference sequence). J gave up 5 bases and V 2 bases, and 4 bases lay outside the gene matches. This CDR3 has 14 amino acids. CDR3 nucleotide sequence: TGTGCCAGCAGTTACCGCGGGGGGCATGAGACCCAGTACTTC. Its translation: CASSYRGGHETQYF.

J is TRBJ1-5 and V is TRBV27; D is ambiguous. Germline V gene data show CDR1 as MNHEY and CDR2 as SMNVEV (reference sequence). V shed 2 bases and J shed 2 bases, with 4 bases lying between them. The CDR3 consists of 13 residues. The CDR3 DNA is TGTGCCAGCAGTTTAGTCGGCAATCAGCCCCAGCATTTT. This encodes CASSLVGNQPQHF.

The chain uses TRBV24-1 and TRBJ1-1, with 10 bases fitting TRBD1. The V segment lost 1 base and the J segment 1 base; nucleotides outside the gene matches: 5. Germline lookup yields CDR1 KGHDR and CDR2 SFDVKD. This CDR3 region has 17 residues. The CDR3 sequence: CATSDFRQGAQNTEAFF. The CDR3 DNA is TGTGCCACCAGTGATTTCCGACAGGGGGCACAGAACACTGAAGCTTTCTTT.

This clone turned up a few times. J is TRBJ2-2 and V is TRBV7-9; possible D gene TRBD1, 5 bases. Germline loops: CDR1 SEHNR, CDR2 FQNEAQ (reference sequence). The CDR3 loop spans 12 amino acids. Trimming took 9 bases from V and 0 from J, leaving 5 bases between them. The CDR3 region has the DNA TGTGCCAGAGGGGCGAACACCGGGGAGCTGTTTTTT. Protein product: CARGANTGELFF.

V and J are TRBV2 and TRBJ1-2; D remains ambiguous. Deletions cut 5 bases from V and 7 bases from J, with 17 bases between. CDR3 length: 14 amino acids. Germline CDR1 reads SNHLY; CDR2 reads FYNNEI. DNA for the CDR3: TGTGCCAGCAGTTCATCGAGGATTGAAGGTGGCTACACCTTC. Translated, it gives CASSSSRIEGGYTF.

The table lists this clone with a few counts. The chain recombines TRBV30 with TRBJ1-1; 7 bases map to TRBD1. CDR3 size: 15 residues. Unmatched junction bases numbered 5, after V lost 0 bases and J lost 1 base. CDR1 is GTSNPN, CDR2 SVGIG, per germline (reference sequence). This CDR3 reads CAWSVSDRTNTEAFF. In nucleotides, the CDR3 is TGTGCCTGGAGTGTTTCGGACAGGACGAACACTGAAGCTTTCTTT. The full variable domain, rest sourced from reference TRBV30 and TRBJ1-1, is SQTIHQWPATLVQPVGSPLSLECTVEGTSNPNLYWYRQAAGRGLQLLFYSVGIGQISSEVPQNLSASRPQDRQFILSSKKLLLSDSGFYLCAWSVSDRTNTEAFFGQGTRLTVV.

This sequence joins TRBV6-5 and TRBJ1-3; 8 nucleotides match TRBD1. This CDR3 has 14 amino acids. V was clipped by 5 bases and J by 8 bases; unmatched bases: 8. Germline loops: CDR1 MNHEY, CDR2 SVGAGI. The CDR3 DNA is TGTGCCAGCAGTCAGGACAGGGTTAAAGACACCATATATTTT. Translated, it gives CASSQDRVKDTIYF.

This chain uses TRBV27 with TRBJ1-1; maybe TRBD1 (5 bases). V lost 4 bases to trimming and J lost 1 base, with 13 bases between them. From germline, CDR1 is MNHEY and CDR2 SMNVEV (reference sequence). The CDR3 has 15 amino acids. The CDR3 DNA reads TGTGCCAGCAGTTCAGCAATCACAGGGAACACTGAAGCTTTCTTT. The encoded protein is CASSSAITGNTEAFF.

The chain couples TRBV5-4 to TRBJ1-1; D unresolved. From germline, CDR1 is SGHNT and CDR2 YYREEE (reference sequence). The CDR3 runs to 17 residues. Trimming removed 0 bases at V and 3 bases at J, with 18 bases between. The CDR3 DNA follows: TGTGCCAGCAGCTTGGGGGAGGCGGAGCGTAGGGACACTGAAGCTTTCTTT. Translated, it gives CASSLGEAERRDTEAFF.

CDR3 nucleotide sequence: TGTGCCAGCAGCTTGGACAGGGGCTATGGCTACACCTTC. It is translated as CASSLDRGYGYTF. This rearrangement joins TRBV5-4 to TRBJ1-2, with 7 bases lining up with TRBD1. This CDR3 has 13 residues. The ends lost 0 bases at V and 4 bases at J; junction bases unmatched: 0. The V gene's germline CDR1 is SGHNT and CDR2 YYREEE (reference sequence).

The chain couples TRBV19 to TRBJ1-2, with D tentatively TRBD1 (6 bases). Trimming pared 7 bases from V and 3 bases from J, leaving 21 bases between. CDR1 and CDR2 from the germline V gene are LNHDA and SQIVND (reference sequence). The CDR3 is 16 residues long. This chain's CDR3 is CASKLDGGHFDYGYTF. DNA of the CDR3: TGTGCCAGTAAACTAGACGGGGGGCATTTTGACTATGGCTACACCTTC. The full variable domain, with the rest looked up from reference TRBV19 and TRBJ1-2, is DGGITQSPKYLFRKEGQNVTLSCEQNLNHDAMYWYRQDPGQGLRLIYYSQIVNDFQKGDIAEGYSVSREKKESFPLTVTSAQKNPTAFYLCASKLDGGHFDYGYTFGSGTRLTVV.